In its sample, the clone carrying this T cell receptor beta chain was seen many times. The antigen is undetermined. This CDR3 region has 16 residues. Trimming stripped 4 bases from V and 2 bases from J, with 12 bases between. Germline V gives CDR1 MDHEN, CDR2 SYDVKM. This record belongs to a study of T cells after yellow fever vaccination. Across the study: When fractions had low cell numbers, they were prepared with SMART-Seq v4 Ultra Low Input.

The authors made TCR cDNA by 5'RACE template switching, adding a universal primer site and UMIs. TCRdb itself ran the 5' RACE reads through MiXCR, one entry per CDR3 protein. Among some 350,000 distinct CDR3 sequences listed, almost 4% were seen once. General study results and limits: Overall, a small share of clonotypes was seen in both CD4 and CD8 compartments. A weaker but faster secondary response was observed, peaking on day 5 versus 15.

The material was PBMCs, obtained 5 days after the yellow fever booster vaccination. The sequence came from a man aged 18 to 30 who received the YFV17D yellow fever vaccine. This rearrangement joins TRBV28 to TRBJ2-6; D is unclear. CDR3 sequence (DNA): TGTGCCAGCAGTTATCCCTGGGCGACTGGGGCCAACGTCCTGACTTTC. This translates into CASSYPWATGANVLTF.